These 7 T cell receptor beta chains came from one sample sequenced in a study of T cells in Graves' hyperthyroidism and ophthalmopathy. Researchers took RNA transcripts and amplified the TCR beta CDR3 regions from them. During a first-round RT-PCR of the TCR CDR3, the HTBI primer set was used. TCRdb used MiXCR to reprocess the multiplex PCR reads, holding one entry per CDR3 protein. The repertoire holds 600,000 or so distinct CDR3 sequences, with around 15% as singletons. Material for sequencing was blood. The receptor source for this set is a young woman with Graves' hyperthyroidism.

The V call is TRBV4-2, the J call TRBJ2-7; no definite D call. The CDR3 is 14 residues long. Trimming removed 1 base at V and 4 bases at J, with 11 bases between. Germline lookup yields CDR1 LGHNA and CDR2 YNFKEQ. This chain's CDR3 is CASSQGAPTYEQYF. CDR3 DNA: TGTGCCAGCAGCCAAGGTGCTCCGACTTACGAGCAGTACTTC.

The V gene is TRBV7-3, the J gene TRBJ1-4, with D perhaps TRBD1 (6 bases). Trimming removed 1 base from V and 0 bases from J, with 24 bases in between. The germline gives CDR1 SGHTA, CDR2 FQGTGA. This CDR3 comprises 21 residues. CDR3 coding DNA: TGTGCCAGCAGCTTAAACCCCTCCATAAGGCAGGGGATTGCAACTAATGAAAAACTGTTTTTT. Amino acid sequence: CASSLNPSIRQGIATNEKLFF.

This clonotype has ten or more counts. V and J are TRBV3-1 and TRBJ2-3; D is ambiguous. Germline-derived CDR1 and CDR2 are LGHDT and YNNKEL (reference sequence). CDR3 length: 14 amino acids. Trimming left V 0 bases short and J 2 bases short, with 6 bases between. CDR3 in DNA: TGTGCCAGCAGCCAAGAGGCAGACACAGATACGCAGTATTTT. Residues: CASSQEADTDTQYF.

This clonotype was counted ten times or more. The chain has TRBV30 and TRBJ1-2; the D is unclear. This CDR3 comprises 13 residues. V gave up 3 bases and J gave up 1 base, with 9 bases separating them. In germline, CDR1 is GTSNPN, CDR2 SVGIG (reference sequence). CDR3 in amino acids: CAWRGSSNYGYTF. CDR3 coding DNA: TGTGCCTGGAGGGGTAGCAGTAACTATGGCTACACCTTC.

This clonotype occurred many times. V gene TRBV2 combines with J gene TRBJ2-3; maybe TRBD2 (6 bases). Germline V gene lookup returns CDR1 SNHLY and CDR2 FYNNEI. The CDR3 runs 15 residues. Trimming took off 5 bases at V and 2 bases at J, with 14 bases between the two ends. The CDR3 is CASSPEGGFTDTQYF. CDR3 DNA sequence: TGTGCCAGCAGTCCGGAGGGCGGTTTCACAGATACGCAGTATTTT.

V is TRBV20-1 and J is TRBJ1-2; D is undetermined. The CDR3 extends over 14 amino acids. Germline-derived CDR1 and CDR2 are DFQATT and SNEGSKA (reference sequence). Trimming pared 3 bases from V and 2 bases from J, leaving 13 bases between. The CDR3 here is CSASKRALNYGYTF. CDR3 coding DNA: TGCAGTGCTAGCAAAAGGGCGTTGAACTATGGCTACACCTTC.

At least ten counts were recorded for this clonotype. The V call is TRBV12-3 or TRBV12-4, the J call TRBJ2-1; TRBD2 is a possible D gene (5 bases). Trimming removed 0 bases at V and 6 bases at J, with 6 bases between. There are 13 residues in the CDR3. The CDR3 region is CASSLALVNEQFF. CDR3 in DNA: TGTGCCAGCAGTTTAGCACTAGTCAATGAGCAGTTCTTC.